In its sample, the clone carrying this T cell receptor beta chain was seen many times. Its antigen is not identified. Amplified regions were TCR beta CDR3 sequences from RNA transcripts. A set of HTBI primers served as the primers for a first-round RT-PCR of the TCR CDR3. TCRdb reprocessed the multiplex PCR reads with MiXCR, giving one entry per CDR3 protein. The table has about 160,000 distinct CDR3 sequences, roughly 10% seen once; the top ten hold 22%. The data originate from a study of T cells in Graves' hyperthyroidism and ophthalmopathy. Notes on the study in general: Through a model of 13 V-J features, ophthalmopathy was separated from stable hyperthyroidism.

Source material for PBMCs was 10 ml fresh peripheral blood. The receptor comes from a woman between 18 and 30 years old with Graves' hyperthyroidism that later progressed to Graves' ophthalmopathy. Sequenced: blood.

The chain's CDR3 is CASSTGLAGTSADTQYF. In DNA, the CDR3 is TGTGCCAGCAGCACCGGACTAGCGGGGACCTCTGCAGATACGCAGTATTTT. V gene TRBV9 combines with J gene TRBJ2-3; 12 nucleotides align to TRBD2. The CDR3 extends over 17 amino acids. Germline trimming cut 4 bases from V and 4 bases from J; bases unmatched to any gene: 10. Germline V gene lookup returns CDR1 SGDLS and CDR2 YYNGEE.